This T cell receptor (beta chain) appears in the sequencing data of a study of blood T cells in healthy people across ages. V was shortened by 8 bases and J by 1 base, with 15 bases between the two germline ends. Germline V gene sequence: CDR1 SGHVS, CDR2 FNYEAQ. The CDR3 runs to 15 residues. A second PCR of 7 to 11 cycles used a sample-barcoded 5' primer and a J-beta primer mix. TCRdb reprocessed the 5' RACE reads via MiXCR and lists one record per CDR3 protein. The sample lists 590,000 or so distinct CDR3 sequences; approximately 30% were seen once. This chain joins TRBV7-6 and TRBJ2-1, with D tentatively TRBD2 (6 bases). This TCR derives from a woman older than 75 in good health. What was sequenced was blood. This CDR3 is CASGTYLMSYNEQFF. The CDR3 DNA follows: TGTGCCAGCGGGACTTATTTAATGTCCTACAATGAGCAGTTCTTC.